This is a list of T cell receptor beta chains from one sample in a study of T cell repertoires in cytomegalovirus infection. These receptors' antigens are unknown. TCRdb analysed the reads with MiXCR anew, one entry per CDR3 protein. The profile shows approximately 1,000,000 distinct CDR3 sequences, around 29% of them singletons. Sequenced material: cultured CD8+ T cells from PBMCs, taken from culture after CMV antigen stimulation. The receptor set was obtained from a human donor in good health (CMV status not recorded). Some clones in this sample may be carry-over from other donors' samples. Both conserved end residues are part of each CDR3. Each record gives: D gene, J gene, CDR3 length, V gene, clone size, CDR3 DNA, CDR3 protein. D genes are given only for firm matches. Where a row states a size, it is once, few, many or the class of an expanded clone; other rows omit it.

d_gene: TRBD1
j_gene: TRBJ2-7
len: 16
v_gene: TRBV5-6
abundance: -
CDR3nt: TGTGCCAGCAGCGGTACATTGGACAGGGGGCTCTACGAGCAGTACTTC
CDR3aa: CASSGTLDRGLYEQYF

d_gene: -
j_gene: TRBJ1-2
len: 12
v_gene: TRBV6-1
abundance: -
CDR3nt: TGTGCCAGCAGTGAAGGGCGTCATGGCTACACCTTC
CDR3aa: CASSEGRHGYTF

d_gene: -
j_gene: TRBJ2-2
len: 15
v_gene: TRBV4-1
abundance: -
CDR3nt: TGCGCCAGCAGGCCCTATCAGGGCAACACCGGGGAGCTGTTTTTT
CDR3aa: CASRPYQGNTGELFF

d_gene: TRBD2
j_gene: TRBJ2-3
len: 18
v_gene: TRBV7-9
abundance: few
CDR3nt: TGTGCCAGCAGCTTTGGACTAGCGGGGGGGATCCTCGGAGATACGCAGTATTTT
CDR3aa: CASSFGLAGGILGDTQYF

d_gene: -
j_gene: TRBJ1-5
len: 16
v_gene: TRBV4-1
abundance: -
CDR3nt: TGCGCCAGCAGCCAAGTTGGCAGGGGAGGCAATCAGCCCCAGCATTTT
CDR3aa: CASSQVGRGGNQPQHF

d_gene: -
j_gene: TRBJ1-2
len: 15
v_gene: TRBV6-1
abundance: once
CDR3nt: TGTGCCAGCAGTGAAGAGTTGACAGACATTTATGGCTACACCTTC
CDR3aa: CASSEELTDIYGYTF

d_gene: -
j_gene: TRBJ2-7
len: 16
v_gene: TRBV7-6
abundance: -
CDR3nt: TGTGCCAGCAGCTTAGGACCCCGGGCAGGGAACTACGAGCAGTACTTC
CDR3aa: CASSLGPRAGNYEQYF

d_gene: TRBD1
j_gene: TRBJ2-3
len: 15
v_gene: TRBV19
abundance: -
CDR3nt: TGTGCCAGTAGCCTCCGGGACAGTCGCACAGATACGCAGTATTTT
CDR3aa: CASSLRDSRTDTQYF

d_gene: -
j_gene: TRBJ2-2
len: 15
v_gene: TRBV6-2/TRBV6-3
abundance: few
CDR3nt: TGTGCCAGCAGTGCAGGACGAAGGCGCCCCCGGGAGCTGTTTTTT
CDR3aa: CASSAGRRRPRELFF

d_gene: TRBD2
j_gene: TRBJ2-5
len: 17
v_gene: TRBV7-6
abundance: few
CDR3nt: TGTGCCAGCAGCTTAGTCTTAGCTAGCGGGGGCCAAGAGACCCAGTACTTC
CDR3aa: CASSLVLASGGQETQYF

d_gene: TRBD2
j_gene: TRBJ2-1
len: 16
v_gene: TRBV6-4
abundance: -
CDR3nt: TGTGCCGGCAGTGGTTCCCTAGCGGGGCCCTACAATGAGCAGTTCTTC
CDR3aa: CAGSGSLAGPYNEQFF

d_gene: -
j_gene: TRBJ1-6
len: 15
v_gene: TRBV7-2
abundance: many
CDR3nt: TGTGCCAGCAGCTTAGAAGGGGCGCGGTATTCACCCCTCCACTTT
CDR3aa: CASSLEGARYSPLHF

d_gene: -
j_gene: TRBJ2-6
len: 19
v_gene: TRBV7-9
abundance: -
CDR3nt: TGTGCCAGGAGCAACTTCAGACGGATTTTTAACTCTGGGGCCAACGTCCTGACTTTC
CDR3aa: CARSNFRRIFNSGANVLTF

d_gene: -
j_gene: TRBJ1-1
len: 11
v_gene: TRBV7-6
abundance: few
CDR3nt: TGTGCCAGCAGCCTGGGACGACAGGTTAATTTT
CDR3aa: CASSLGRQVNF

d_gene: -
j_gene: TRBJ1-1
len: 15
v_gene: TRBV7-8
abundance: medium-sized
CDR3nt: TGTGCCAGCAGCTCACGTATGCTCCTGAACACTGAAGCTTTCTTT
CDR3aa: CASSSRMLLNTEAFF

d_gene: -
j_gene: TRBJ2-2
len: 15
v_gene: TRBV6-8
abundance: -
CDR3nt: TGTGCCAGCAGAGCGGGACAGAGAAACACCGGGGAGCTGTTTTTT
CDR3aa: CASRAGQRNTGELFF

d_gene: -
j_gene: TRBJ1-4
len: 16
v_gene: TRBV7-4
abundance: -
CDR3nt: TGTGCCAGCAGCTTAGCCGGACGGCGTTTGGGGGAAAAACTGTTTTTT
CDR3aa: CASSLAGRRLGEKLFF

d_gene: -
j_gene: TRBJ1-2
len: 13
v_gene: TRBV28
abundance: few
CDR3nt: TGTGCCAGCAAGGACAGACAGAACTATGGCTACACCTTC
CDR3aa: CASKDRQNYGYTF

d_gene: TRBD1
j_gene: TRBJ2-2
len: 16
v_gene: TRBV6-6
abundance: many
CDR3nt: TGTGCCAGCAGTTGGGACAGGGGGGCGAACACCGGGGAGCTGTTTTTT
CDR3aa: CASSWDRGANTGELFF

d_gene: -
j_gene: TRBJ2-5
len: 13
v_gene: TRBV6-1
abundance: -
CDR3nt: TGTGCCAGCAGTGAATGGTTAGGGGAGACCCAGTACTTC
CDR3aa: CASSEWLGETQYF

d_gene: -
j_gene: TRBJ2-7
len: 13
v_gene: TRBV27
abundance: few
CDR3nt: TGTGCCAGCAGTCCTACGAGGGCCTACGAGCAGTACTTC
CDR3aa: CASSPTRAYEQYF

d_gene: TRBD1
j_gene: TRBJ1-2
len: 22
v_gene: TRBV6-5
abundance: few
CDR3nt: TGTGCCAGCAGTTACTCGGCGTTGAGTCCCGGGACAGGCTTCACCGTTAACTATGGCTACACCTTC
CDR3aa: CASSYSALSPGTGFTVNYGYTF

d_gene: TRBD1
j_gene: TRBJ1-1
len: 14
v_gene: TRBV4-1
abundance: few
CDR3nt: TGCGCCAGCAGCCACCCGACAGGGGATAGTGAAGCTTTCTTT
CDR3aa: CASSHPTGDSEAFF

d_gene: TRBD1
j_gene: TRBJ1-1
len: 17
v_gene: TRBV7-9
abundance: few
CDR3nt: TGTGCCAGCAGCAGCACGACAGGGGGCAAAATAAACACTGAAGCTTTCTTT
CDR3aa: CASSSTTGGKINTEAFF

d_gene: -
j_gene: TRBJ2-7
len: 13
v_gene: TRBV20-1
abundance: few
CDR3nt: TGCAGTGCGCTAGGCGGGGAAGATTACGAGCAGTACTTC
CDR3aa: CSALGGEDYEQYF

d_gene: TRBD2
j_gene: TRBJ2-3
len: 17
v_gene: TRBV25-1
abundance: -
CDR3nt: TGTGCCAGCAGTCCCCGACTAACGGGGGGTCTCACAGATACGCAGTATTTT
CDR3aa: CASSPRLTGGLTDTQYF

d_gene: -
j_gene: TRBJ1-2
len: 15
v_gene: TRBV5-1
abundance: -
CDR3nt: TGCGCCAGCAGCTTCGACCGGGCCCAACTTGGGGGCTACACCTTC
CDR3aa: CASSFDRAQLGGYTF

d_gene: -
j_gene: TRBJ2-5
len: 12
v_gene: TRBV6-2/TRBV6-3
abundance: -
CDR3nt: TGTGCCAGCAGTTACTCGGTTTCATATTTGTACTTC
CDR3aa: CASSYSVSYLYF

d_gene: -
j_gene: TRBJ2-3
len: 17
v_gene: TRBV10-3
abundance: few
CDR3nt: TGTGCCATCAGTGAGTCCCCCCAAAAATCTAGCACAGATACGCAGTATTTT
CDR3aa: CAISESPQKSSTDTQYF

d_gene: TRBD1
j_gene: TRBJ2-2
len: 15
v_gene: TRBV5-8
abundance: -
CDR3nt: TGTGCCAGCAGCACGGACAGGGGCCCCACCGGGGAGCTGTTTTTT
CDR3aa: CASSTDRGPTGELFF

d_gene: -
j_gene: TRBJ1-1
len: 13
v_gene: TRBV19
abundance: few
CDR3nt: TGTGCCAGTAGTATAACAGTTAGGACTGAAGCTTTCTTT
CDR3aa: CASSITVRTEAFF

d_gene: -
j_gene: TRBJ1-1
len: 15
v_gene: TRBV10-3
abundance: few
CDR3nt: TGTGCCATCAGTGAGATAAAAGGCGGGGACACTGAAGCTTTCTTT
CDR3aa: CAISEIKGGDTEAFF

d_gene: TRBD2
j_gene: TRBJ2-1
len: 13
v_gene: TRBV20-1
abundance: few
CDR3nt: TGCAGTGCACCAACCGCGGGGGTGGGCGAGCAGTTCTTC
CDR3aa: CSAPTAGVGEQFF

d_gene: TRBD1
j_gene: TRBJ2-7
len: 16
v_gene: TRBV18
abundance: -
CDR3nt: TGTGCCAGCTCACCGGAGGGGACAGGGGGTGGTTCCGAGCAGTACTTC
CDR3aa: CASSPEGTGGGSEQYF

d_gene: TRBD1
j_gene: TRBJ1-6
len: 14
v_gene: TRBV15
abundance: -
CDR3nt: TGTGCCACCAGCAAGGACAGGGGTCCCTCACCCCTCCACTTT
CDR3aa: CATSKDRGPSPLHF

d_gene: -
j_gene: TRBJ2-7
len: 13
v_gene: TRBV6-1
abundance: -
CDR3nt: TGTGCCATCGAACCCTCGGAAACCTACGAGCAGTACTTC
CDR3aa: CAIEPSETYEQYF

d_gene: -
j_gene: TRBJ2-2
len: 11
v_gene: TRBV5-8
abundance: few
CDR3nt: TGTGCCAGCCCCGGGGCCGGGGAGCTGTTTTTT
CDR3aa: CASPGAGELFF

d_gene: -
j_gene: TRBJ2-7
len: 15
v_gene: TRBV5-5
abundance: many
CDR3nt: TGTGCCAGCAGCTTGAACTGGGCCCCGGACTACGAGCAGTACTTC
CDR3aa: CASSLNWAPDYEQYF

d_gene: -
j_gene: TRBJ1-4
len: 15
v_gene: TRBV7-9
abundance: few
CDR3nt: TGTGCCAGCAGCTTAGAGCCCAGAACTAATGAAAAACTGTTTTTT
CDR3aa: CASSLEPRTNEKLFF

d_gene: -
j_gene: TRBJ2-1
len: 16
v_gene: TRBV29-1
abundance: -
CDR3nt: TGCAGCGTTGAAGATCCCATCCGGATAGAGTACAATGAGCAGTTCTTC
CDR3aa: CSVEDPIRIEYNEQFF

d_gene: TRBD2
j_gene: TRBJ2-1
len: 19
v_gene: TRBV7-9
abundance: many
CDR3nt: TGTGCCAGCAGCCCCCAGATCCGGGGGGGCCATACATTAGGCAATGAGCAGTTCTTC
CDR3aa: CASSPQIRGGHTLGNEQFF

d_gene: -
j_gene: TRBJ1-1
len: 15
v_gene: TRBV4-3
abundance: -
CDR3nt: TGCGCCAGCAGCCCAGACTTCGCAGGGAACACTGAAGCTTTCTTT
CDR3aa: CASSPDFAGNTEAFF

d_gene: -
j_gene: TRBJ1-2
len: 13
v_gene: TRBV7-6
abundance: -
CDR3nt: TGTGCCAGCAGTACCACGGGGGTAGATGGCTACACCTTC
CDR3aa: CASSTTGVDGYTF

d_gene: -
j_gene: TRBJ2-3
len: 14
v_gene: TRBV12-3/TRBV12-4
abundance: -
CDR3nt: TGTGCCAGCAGTTTTATGGGGCCGGTAGATACGCAGTATTTT
CDR3aa: CASSFMGPVDTQYF

d_gene: TRBD1
j_gene: TRBJ2-5
len: 16
v_gene: TRBV25-1
abundance: -
CDR3nt: TGTGCCAGCAGTGACAGCCACAGGGGGCTCGGGGAGACCCAGTACTTC
CDR3aa: CASSDSHRGLGETQYF

d_gene: TRBD1
j_gene: TRBJ2-2
len: 19
v_gene: TRBV12-5
abundance: -
CDR3nt: TGTGCTAGTGGTTTGGTAACGGGGACAGGAGGTTATTTAGGCGGGGAGCTGTTTTTT
CDR3aa: CASGLVTGTGGYLGGELFF

d_gene: -
j_gene: TRBJ1-1
len: 13
v_gene: TRBV19
abundance: -
CDR3nt: TGTGCCAGCGCACAGGGTGTGAACACTGAAGCTTTCTTT
CDR3aa: CASAQGVNTEAFF

d_gene: -
j_gene: TRBJ2-5
len: 14
v_gene: TRBV7-6
abundance: many
CDR3nt: TGTGCCAGCAGCCCTTGGACGGGACAAGAGACCCAGTACTTC
CDR3aa: CASSPWTGQETQYF

d_gene: -
j_gene: TRBJ2-5
len: 14
v_gene: TRBV28
abundance: few
CDR3nt: TGTGCCAGCAGTTCTTACTTAGGTGAAGAGACCCAGTACTTC
CDR3aa: CASSSYLGEETQYF

d_gene: -
j_gene: TRBJ1-2
len: 15
v_gene: TRBV12-5
abundance: -
CDR3nt: TGTGCTAGTGGTTACACAACAGGGTCTAACTATGGCTACACCTTC
CDR3aa: CASGYTTGSNYGYTF

d_gene: -
j_gene: TRBJ2-2
len: 13
v_gene: TRBV2
abundance: few
CDR3nt: TGTGCCAGCAAGGGCAGCTACACCGGGGAGCTGTTTTTT
CDR3aa: CASKGSYTGELFF

d_gene: -
j_gene: TRBJ2-2
len: 15
v_gene: TRBV7-6
abundance: few
CDR3nt: TGTGCCAGCAGCTCCGCCGACACCAACACCGGGGAGCTGTTTTTT
CDR3aa: CASSSADTNTGELFF

d_gene: TRBD2
j_gene: TRBJ2-3
len: 17
v_gene: TRBV10-3
abundance: -
CDR3nt: TGTGCCATCAGTTGGACTAGCGGGGGTAGTGACACAGATACGCAGTATTTT
CDR3aa: CAISWTSGGSDTDTQYF

d_gene: TRBD1
j_gene: TRBJ1-5
len: 14
v_gene: TRBV28
abundance: few
CDR3nt: TGTGCCAGCAGAAGCAGGGGGCGCATACAGCCCCAGCATTTT
CDR3aa: CASRSRGRIQPQHF

d_gene: TRBD2
j_gene: TRBJ2-3
len: 16
v_gene: TRBV6-6
abundance: -
CDR3nt: TGTGCCAGCAGTTACCTTCGGGGGGGATTTTCAGATACGCAGTATTTT
CDR3aa: CASSYLRGGFSDTQYF

d_gene: -
j_gene: TRBJ2-7
len: 15
v_gene: TRBV9
abundance: few
CDR3nt: TGTGCCAGCAGCTCAGGGGAGGCTAGCGGCTACGAGCAGTACTTC
CDR3aa: CASSSGEASGYEQYF

d_gene: -
j_gene: TRBJ2-1
len: 17
v_gene: TRBV9
abundance: once
CDR3nt: TGTGCCAGCAGCGTAGAGGTGTTGGCGGCGACCTACAATGAGCAGTTCTTC
CDR3aa: CASSVEVLAATYNEQFF

d_gene: -
j_gene: TRBJ1-1
len: 14
v_gene: TRBV9
abundance: -
CDR3nt: TGTGCCAGCACAACTGAGGAGGGGTACACTGAAGCTTTCTTT
CDR3aa: CASTTEEGYTEAFF

d_gene: -
j_gene: TRBJ2-7
len: 11
v_gene: TRBV7-9
abundance: few
CDR3nt: TGTGCCGGAGGGCAGTTCTACGAGCAGTACTTC
CDR3aa: CAGGQFYEQYF